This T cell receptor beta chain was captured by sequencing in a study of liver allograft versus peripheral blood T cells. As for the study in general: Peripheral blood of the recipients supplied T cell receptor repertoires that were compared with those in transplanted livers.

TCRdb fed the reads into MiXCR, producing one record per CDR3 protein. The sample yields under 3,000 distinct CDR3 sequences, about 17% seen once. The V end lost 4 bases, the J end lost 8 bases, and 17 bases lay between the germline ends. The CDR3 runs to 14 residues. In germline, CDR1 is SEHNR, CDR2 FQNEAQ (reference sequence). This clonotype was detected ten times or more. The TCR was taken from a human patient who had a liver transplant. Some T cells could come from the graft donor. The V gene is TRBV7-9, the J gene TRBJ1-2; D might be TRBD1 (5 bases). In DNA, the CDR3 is TGTGCCAGCAGCTCGGGACCGAAATTTGGAGGCTACACCTTC. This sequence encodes CASSSGPKFGGYTF.